This passage covers 14 T cell receptor beta chains from one sample sequenced in a study of response to subunit inactivated influenza vaccine. One entry per CDR3 protein, called by TCRdb with MiXCR from the RT-PCR reads. The sample gives around 760,000 distinct CDR3 sequences, roughly 13% of which show up once; 6% to 7% is in the top ten. The sequencing here drew on PBMCs from blood, taken around two weeks before vaccination. These receptor sequences come from a middle-aged man who received an inactivated influenza vaccine.

This clonotype has a handful of counts. V gene TRBV18 combines with J gene TRBJ2-7, with 14 bases that match TRBD2. Germline V gene sequence: CDR1 KGHSH, CDR2 LQKENI. There are 18 residues in the CDR3. V shed 3 bases, J shed 2 bases, and the junction held 9 bases outside the gene matches. This CDR3 is CASSPPPGTSGRTYEQYF. CDR3 sequence (DNA): TGTGCCAGCTCACCGCCCCCCGGGACTAGCGGGAGAACCTACGAGCAGTACTTC.

The chain recombines TRBV30 with TRBJ2-5; a weak D match, TRBD1 (6 bases). Germline CDR1 GTSNPN, CDR2 SVGIG (reference sequence). CDR3 length: 16 amino acids. V was shortened by 1 base and J by 0 bases, with 15 bases between the two germline ends. This chain's CDR3 is CAWSATGLVNQETQYF. The CDR3 DNA reads as TGTGCCTGGAGTGCAACAGGGTTGGTAAACCAAGAGACCCAGTACTTC.

This clonotype was seen ten or more times. The rearrangement uses TRBV29-1 and TRBJ1-2, with 9 bases lining up with TRBD1. Germline CDR1 reads SQVTM; CDR2 reads ANQGSEA. With V trimmed by 4 bases and J by 6 bases, 6 bases remained unmatched. The CDR3 extends over 13 amino acids. The CDR3 sequence: CSVARDRANGYTF. The CDR3 nucleotides are TGCAGCGTTGCCCGGGACAGGGCTAATGGCTACACCTTC.

About this clonotype itself: A much larger clone differs by one base, so this may be a read error. The genes are TRBV6-1 and TRBJ2-3, with D possibly TRBD1 on 5 matching bases. The germline gives CDR1 MNHNS, CDR2 SASEGT. This CDR3 is built from 14 residues. The germline V and J ends were trimmed by 6 bases and 1 base, with 11 bases remaining between them. The CDR3 DNA is TGTGCCAGCAGCACGGACAAGGGCACAGATACGCAGTATTTT. This gives the protein CASSTDKGTDTQYF.

The chain carries TRBV19 and TRBJ2-3; D uncertain. Trimming took off 3 bases at V and 6 bases at J, with 4 bases between the two ends. Looked up from germline, CDR1 is LNHDA and CDR2 is SQIVND (reference sequence). This CDR3 spans 11 amino acids. The CDR3 DNA reads as TGTGCCAGTAGTATGCGGGATACGCAGTATTTT. This sequence encodes CASSMRDTQYF.

This clonotype was seen a single time. The junction differs from germline at one of its ends, possibly a read error. The chain carries TRBV5-4 and TRBJ2-1; tentative D call: TRBD1 (5 bases). Germline CDR1 reads SGHNT; CDR2 reads YYREEE (reference sequence). The CDR3 sequence is 16 residues long. CDR3 DNA sequence: TGTGCCATCAGCTCCAGGGCCGACTCCTCGAACAATGAGCAGTTCTTC. Protein product: CAISSRADSSNNEQFF.

The table lists this clonotype with a few counts. The chain recombines TRBV12-3 or TRBV12-4 with TRBJ1-2; no reliable D call. Trimming took off 7 bases at V and 7 bases at J, with 16 bases between the two ends. There are 13 residues in the CDR3. The CDR3 reads CASNPLREVGYTF. The CDR3 coding sequence is TGTGCCAGCAACCCCTTGAGGGAGGTTGGCTACACCTTC.

This clonotype has more than one count but fewer than ten. V is TRBV20-1 and J is TRBJ2-2; D tentatively reads TRBD1 or TRBD2 (5 bases each). Deletions cut 1 base from V and 4 bases from J, with 7 bases between. The germline V gene encodes CDR1 DFQATT and CDR2 SNEGSKA (reference sequence). This CDR3 region has 13 residues. CDR3 loop: CSARAGSTGELFF. DNA of the CDR3: TGCAGTGCTAGAGCAGGGAGCACCGGGGAGCTGTTTTTT.

With regard to this clonotype: At one end, the junction sequence differs from germline, possibly due to a read error. The CDR3 protein is CAISRSASGTSSYNEQFF. The CDR3 DNA sequence: TGTGCCATCAGTCGATCCGCCTCAGGTACGAGCTCCTACAATGAGCAGTTCTTC. This chain links TRBV2 with TRBJ2-1; D gene uncertain. CDR3 size: 18 residues. Germline CDR1 SNHLY, CDR2 FYNNEI.

In this sample, this clonotype turned up many times. The J gene is TRBJ2-1, the V gene TRBV7-9; TRBD2 agrees at 13 bases. This CDR3 is built from 14 residues. CDR1 and CDR2 (germline): SEHNR, FQNEAQ (reference sequence). J lost 7 bases, V lost 4 bases, and 1 base had no gene match. The CDR3 DNA is TGTGCCAGCAGCTCGACTAGCGGGAGGAATGAGCAGTTCTTC. It translates to CASSSTSGRNEQFF.

The chain employs TRBV20-1 and TRBJ1-2; D unresolved. Germline loops: CDR1 DFQATT, CDR2 SNEGSKA (reference sequence). CDR3 length: 16 residues. Trimming took 0 bases from V and 0 from J, leaving 14 bases between them. For the CDR3, the DNA is TGCAGTGCTAGAGATCGGTCACGGCAGGCTAACTATGGCTACACCTTC. It translates to CSARDRSRQANYGYTF.

This clonotype was picked up many times. The genes are TRBV29-1 and TRBJ2-5; D might be TRBD2 (6 bases). The V end lost 0 bases, the J end lost 2 bases, and 13 bases lay between the germline ends. CDR3 length: 15 residues. CDR1 and CDR2 from the germline V gene are SQVTM and ANQGSEA. The DNA for the CDR3 is TGCAGCGTTGAAGATCGGGGCGGGAAACAAGAGACCCAGTACTTC. The encoded protein is CSVEDRGGKQETQYF.

Concerning this clonotype: One end of the junction is discordant with germline, which a read error may explain. The chain couples TRBV12-3 or TRBV12-4 to TRBJ2-7, with 9 bases aligning to TRBD2. This CDR3 is built from 13 residues. The CDR3 loop is CVSESGRIYEQYF. The CDR3 DNA reads as TGTGTCAGCGAGAGCGGGAGGATATACGAGCAGTACTTC.

The chain couples TRBV20-1 to TRBJ1-6; D unresolved. This CDR3 is built from 13 residues. Germline V gene data show CDR1 as DFQATT and CDR2 as SNEGSKA (reference sequence). Trimming removed 6 bases from V and 5 bases from J, with 11 bases in between. CDR3 region: CSAAAGNNSPLHF. The CDR3 coding sequence is TGCAGTGCAGCAGCGGGAAATAATTCACCCCTCCACTTT.